This T cell receptor beta chain is drawn from a study of identical twins. Study-wide results and limits: There is a chance that invariant MAIT and iNKT cells partially muddied zero-insertion analyses.

Comment on this clonotype: Its specificity is not known.

Using its own MiXCR run on the 5' RACE reads, TCRdb lists one record per CDR3 protein. The sample includes 500,000 to 600,000 distinct CDR3 sequences, 20% to 25% of them seen just once. This sample also belongs to another study, concerning T cells expressing NK-cell markers. That source notes: CD3+CD56+NKG2C+, CD3+CD56+NKG2C- and CD3+CD56-NKG2C+ T cells, once sorted, supplied the TCR beta repertoires.

Sequencing input: CD4+ T cells sorted from blood. The receptor comes from a woman aged 18-29 years in good health.

In DNA form, the CDR3 reads TGTGCCAGTAGTTCTTCCGGGACTAGCGGGACTCCTCGGCAGTTCTTC. Encoded protein: CASSSSGTSGTPRQFF. This sequence joins TRBV19 and TRBJ2-1; 13 nucleotides agree with TRBD2. The V gene end was trimmed by 5 bases and the J gene end by 12 bases; junction bases not matched to a gene: 13. The CDR3 is 16 amino acids. Germline values: CDR1 LNHDA, CDR2 SQIVND (reference sequence).